Below, 10 T cell receptor beta chains from the same sample are listed, as sequenced in a study of post-analysis software for immune sequencing data. Findings of the study overall: Relative to controls, patients had a few TRBV segments at higher frequency, with TRBV5-6, TRBV5-1 and TRBV20-1 among these.

Each TCR beta cDNA library carried unique molecular identifiers. Via MiXCR, TCRdb re-called the PCR reads, giving one row per CDR3 protein. The profile covers about 760,000 distinct CDR3 sequences, with roughly 27% appearing a single time and about 0.5% taken by the ten largest. The antigens for these receptors are not known. The specimen sequenced was blood. The origin of the receptors is a girl aged 5 to 17 with multiple sclerosis.

The V and J genes are TRBV3-1 and TRBJ2-7; a possible D gene is TRBD2 (5 bases). The DNA end favors TRBJ2-5, so the J call may be wrong. The germline CDR1 and CDR2 sequences are LGHDT and YNNKEL (reference sequence). The CDR3 consists of 14 residues. CDR3 sequence reads: CASSQDVREETQYF. The CDR3, as DNA: TGTGCCAGCAGCCAAGATGTGCGGGAAGAGACCCAGTACTTC.

The chain is built from TRBV12-3 or TRBV12-4 and TRBJ2-7, with D perhaps matching TRBD2 (5 bases). The CDR3 has 13 residues. With 5 bases removed from V and 3 bases from J, the gap between germline ends came to 11 bases. CDR3 nucleotide sequence: TGTGCCAGCAGTCACGGTGGGAGCTACGAGCAGTACGTC. The encoded protein is CASSHGGSYEQYV.

Written as DNA, the CDR3 is TGCGCCAGCAGCTTAACCGGGACTAGGGACTACGAGCAGTACTTC. Amino acid sequence: CASSLTGTRDYEQYF. The rearrangement joins TRBV5-1 to TRBJ2-7; the match to TRBD2 covers 8 bases. This CDR3 spans 15 amino acids. The J segment lost 3 bases and the V segment lost 2 bases, leaving 7 bases of the junction unmatched. From germline, CDR1 is SGHRS and CDR2 YFSETQ.

Of note for this clonotype: The missing conserved phenylalanine or tryptophan at the end of this CDR3 makes a read error likely. J is TRBJ2-7 and V is TRBV28, with 7 bases that match TRBD1. The V gene end was trimmed by 6 bases and the J gene end by 2 bases; junction bases not matched to a gene: 7. Per the germline V gene, CDR1 is MDHEN and CDR2 is SYDVKM. The CDR3 runs 14 residues. As DNA, the CDR3 is TGTGCCAGCAGACCCCCGGGACAGACCTACGAGCAGTACCTC. This gives the protein CASRPPGQTYEQYL.

This clonotype was observed a handful of times. The chain carries TRBV12-3 or TRBV12-4 and TRBJ2-5; D possibly corresponds to TRBD1 (6 bases). Trimming removed 8 bases from V and 4 bases from J, with 14 bases in between. The CDR3 runs 13 residues. CDR3 nucleotides: TGTGCCAGCGGCCTCTGGACAGTAGAGACCCAGTACTTC. It translates to CASGLWTVETQYF.

Points on this clonotype: A much larger clone lies a single base off, so this may be a read error. The gene calls are TRBV7-2 and TRBJ2-7, with unresolved D. Trimming took off 6 bases at V and 3 bases at J, with 6 bases between the two ends. Germline V gives CDR1 SGHTA, CDR2 FQGNSA. The CDR3 consists of 11 residues. The CDR3 sequence is CASRLNYEQYF. CDR3 nucleotides: TGTGCCAGCAGGCTCAACTACGAGCAGTACTTC.

This clonotype was seen a handful of times. The V and J genes are TRBV7-6 and TRBJ1-4; maybe TRBD1 (6 bases). V lost 2 bases, J lost 3 bases, and 13 bases lay in between. Germline V gives CDR1 SGHVS, CDR2 FNYEAQ. CDR3 length equals 16 residues. CDR3 DNA: TGTGCCAGCAGCTTAACAGGGATGGGATCTAATGAAAAACTGTTTTTT. Translating it yields CASSLTGMGSNEKLFF.

The genes are TRBV25-1 and TRBJ2-3; 8 bases agree with TRBD1. V lost 6 bases and J lost 0; bases outside the gene matches: 5. Germline V gene data show CDR1 as MGHDK and CDR2 as SYGVNS. The CDR3 is made up of 15 amino acids. CDR3 nucleotides: TGTGCCAGCAGGGGGACAGGAAAGAGCACAGATACGCAGTATTTT. Its translation is CASRGTGKSTDTQYF.

This clonotype was counted only a few times. The CDR3 DNA follows: TGCAGTGCTAGAGATGATGGGGTGGGATCCACTGAAGCTTTCTTT. This gives the protein CSARDDGVGSTEAFF. The gene calls are TRBV20-1 and TRBJ1-1, with D uncertain. The V gene's germline CDR1 is DFQATT and CDR2 SNEGSKA (reference sequence). The CDR3 is made up of 15 amino acids. Between the trimmed V and J ends, which lost 0 bases and 4 bases, there was a span of 15 bases.

The rearrangement links TRBV20-1 to TRBJ2-1; TRBD2 might be the D (5 bases). CDR1 is DFQATT, CDR2 SNEGSKA, per germline (reference sequence). V was clipped by 3 bases and J by 8 bases, with 14 bases between them. The length of the CDR3 is 13 residues. CDR3 residues: CSASGSFGDEQFF. The CDR3 DNA is TGCAGTGCTAGTGGGTCGTTCGGGGATGAGCAGTTCTTC.